In its sample, the clone carrying this TCR beta chain was seen a few times. Its specificity is not known. This specimen belongs to a study of Graves' ophthalmopathy and Graves' hyperthyroidism. Study-level points and caveats: Sensitivity of over 60% and specificity of approximately 72% were achieved by the model that predicted ophthalmopathy progression.

TCR beta CDR3 regions were amplified from RNA transcripts. First-round RT-PCR employed HTBI primers, with a second-round multiplex PCR after it. One entry per CDR3 protein results from TCRdb running MiXCR on the multiplex PCR reads. The table includes about 370,000 distinct CDR3 sequences, about 17% detected once. Clinical symptoms, serum thyroxine, TRAb, thyroid ultrasound and orbital computed tomography formed the basis of diagnosis. This clonotype was obtained from an adult woman with stable Graves' hyperthyroidism. The sample comprised peripheral blood.

The CDR3 region is CASSQIGGRGRAQETQYF. The CDR3 coding sequence is TGCGCCAGCAGCCAGATCGGGGGTCGGGGACGGGCCCAAGAGACCCAGTACTTC. V is TRBV4-1 and J is TRBJ2-5; perhaps TRBD2 as D (6 bases). Trimming cost V 3 bases and J 1 base, with 21 bases left between them. The length of the CDR3 is 18 residues. Germline values: CDR1 MGHRA, CDR2 YSYEKL.